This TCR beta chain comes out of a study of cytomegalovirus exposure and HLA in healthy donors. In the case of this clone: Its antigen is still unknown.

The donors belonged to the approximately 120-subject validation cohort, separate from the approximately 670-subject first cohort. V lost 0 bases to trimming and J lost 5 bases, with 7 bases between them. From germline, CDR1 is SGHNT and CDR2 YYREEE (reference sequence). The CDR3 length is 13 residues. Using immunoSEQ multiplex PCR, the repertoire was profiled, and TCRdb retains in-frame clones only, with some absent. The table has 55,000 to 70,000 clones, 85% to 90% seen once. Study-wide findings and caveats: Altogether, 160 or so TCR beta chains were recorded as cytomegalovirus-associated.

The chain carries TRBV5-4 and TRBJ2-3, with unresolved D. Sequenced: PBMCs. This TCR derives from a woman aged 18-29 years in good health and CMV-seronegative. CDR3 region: CASSLASIDTQYF. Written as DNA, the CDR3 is TGTGCCAGCAGCTTGGCATCTATAGATACGCAGTATTTT.